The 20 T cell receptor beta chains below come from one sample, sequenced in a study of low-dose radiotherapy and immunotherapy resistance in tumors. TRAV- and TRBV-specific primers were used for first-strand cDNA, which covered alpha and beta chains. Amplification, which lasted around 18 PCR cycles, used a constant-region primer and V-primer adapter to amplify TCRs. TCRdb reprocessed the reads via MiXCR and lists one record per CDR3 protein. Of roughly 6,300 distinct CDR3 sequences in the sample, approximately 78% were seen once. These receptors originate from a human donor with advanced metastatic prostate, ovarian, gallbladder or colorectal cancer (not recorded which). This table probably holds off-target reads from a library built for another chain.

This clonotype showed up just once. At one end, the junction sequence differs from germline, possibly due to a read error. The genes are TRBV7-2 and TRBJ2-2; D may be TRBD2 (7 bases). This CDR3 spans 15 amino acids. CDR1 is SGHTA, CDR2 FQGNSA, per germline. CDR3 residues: CASSLGGGITGELFF. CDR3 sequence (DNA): TGTGCCAGCAGTTTAGGGGGGGGAATCACCGGGGAGCTGTTTTTT.

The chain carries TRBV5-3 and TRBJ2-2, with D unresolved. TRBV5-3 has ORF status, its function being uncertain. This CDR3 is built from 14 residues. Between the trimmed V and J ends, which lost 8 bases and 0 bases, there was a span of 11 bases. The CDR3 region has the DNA TGTGCCAGCAGCCCGAAAGCGAACACCGGGGAGCTGTTTTTT. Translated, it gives CASSPKANTGELFF.

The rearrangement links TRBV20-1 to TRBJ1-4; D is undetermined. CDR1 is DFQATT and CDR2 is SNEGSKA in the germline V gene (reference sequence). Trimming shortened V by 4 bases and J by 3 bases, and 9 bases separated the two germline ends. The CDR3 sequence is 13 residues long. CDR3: CSAIGQSNEKLFF. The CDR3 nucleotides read TGCAGTGCTATCGGCCAGTCTAATGAAAAACTGTTTTTT.

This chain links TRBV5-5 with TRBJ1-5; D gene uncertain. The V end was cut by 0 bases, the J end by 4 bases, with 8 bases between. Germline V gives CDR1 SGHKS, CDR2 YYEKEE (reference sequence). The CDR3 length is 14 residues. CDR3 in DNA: TGTGCCAGCAGCTTGGAGCCAGGTAATCAGCCCCAGCATTTT. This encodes CASSLEPGNQPQHF.

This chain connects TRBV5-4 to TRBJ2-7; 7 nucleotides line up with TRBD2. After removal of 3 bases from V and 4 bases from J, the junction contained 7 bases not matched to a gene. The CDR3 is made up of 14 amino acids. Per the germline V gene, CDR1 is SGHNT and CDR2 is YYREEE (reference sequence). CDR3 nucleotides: TGTGCCAGCAGCTCATCTAGCGGATATTACGAGCAGTACTTC. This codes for CASSSSSGYYEQYF. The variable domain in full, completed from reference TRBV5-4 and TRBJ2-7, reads ETGVTQSPTHLIKTRGQQVTLRCSSQSGHNTVSWYQQALGQGPQFIFQYYREEENGRGNFPPRFSGLQFPNYSSELNVNALELDDSALYLCASSSSSGYYEQYFGPGTRLTVT.

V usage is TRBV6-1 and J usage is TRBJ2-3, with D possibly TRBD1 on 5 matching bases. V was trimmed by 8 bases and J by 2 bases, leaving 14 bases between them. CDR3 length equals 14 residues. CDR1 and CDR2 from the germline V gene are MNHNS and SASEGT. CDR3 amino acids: CASRLGQPTDTQYF. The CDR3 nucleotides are TGTGCCAGCCGGCTGGGGCAGCCCACAGATACGCAGTATTTT.

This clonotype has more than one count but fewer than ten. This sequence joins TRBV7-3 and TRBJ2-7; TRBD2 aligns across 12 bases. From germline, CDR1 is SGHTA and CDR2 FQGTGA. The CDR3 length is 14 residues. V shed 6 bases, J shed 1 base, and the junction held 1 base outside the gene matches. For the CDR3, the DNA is TGTGCCAGCAGTCTAGCGGGAGGGTCCTACGAGCAGTACTTC. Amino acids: CASSLAGGSYEQYF.

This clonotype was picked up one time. The CDR3, as DNA: TGCGCCAGCAGTCAATGTGGTTCCAGGGAAAGGATTAATGAAAAACTGTTTTTT. It specifies CASSQCGSRERINEKLFF. The chain carries TRBV23-1 and TRBJ1-4, with TRBD1 as a possible D gene (5 bases). TRBV23-1 is an ORF, with its function uncertain. Trimming removed 1 base at V and 4 bases at J, with 19 bases between. This CDR3 spans 18 amino acids.

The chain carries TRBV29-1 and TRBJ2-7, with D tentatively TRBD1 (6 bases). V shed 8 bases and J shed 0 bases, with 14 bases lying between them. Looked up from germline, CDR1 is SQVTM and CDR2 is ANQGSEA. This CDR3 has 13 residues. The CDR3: CSPNEGVSYEQYF. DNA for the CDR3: TGCAGCCCCAACGAGGGGGTCTCCTACGAGCAGTACTTC.

CDR3 sequence: CATSDPSGNSYNEQFF. The CDR3 bases are TGTGCCACCAGTGACCCTAGCGGGAACTCCTACAATGAGCAGTTCTTC. The chain uses TRBV24-1 and TRBJ2-1; 9 bases agree with TRBD2. Germline V gene lookup returns CDR1 KGHDR and CDR2 SFDVKD. J gave up 0 bases and V 4 bases, and 3 bases lay outside the gene matches. This CDR3 comprises 16 residues.

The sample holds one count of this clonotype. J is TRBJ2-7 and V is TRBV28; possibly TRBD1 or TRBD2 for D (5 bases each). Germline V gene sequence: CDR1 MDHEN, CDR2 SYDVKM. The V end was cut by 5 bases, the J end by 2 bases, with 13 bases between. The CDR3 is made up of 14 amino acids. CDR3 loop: CASSPRDGPYEQYF. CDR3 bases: TGTGCCAGCAGTCCCCGGGACGGGCCCTACGAGCAGTACTTC.

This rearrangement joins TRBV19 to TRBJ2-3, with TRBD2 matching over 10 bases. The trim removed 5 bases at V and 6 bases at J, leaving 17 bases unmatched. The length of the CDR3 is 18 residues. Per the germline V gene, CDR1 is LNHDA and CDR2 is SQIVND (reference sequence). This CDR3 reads CASSARRKAGGWSDTQYF. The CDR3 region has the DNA TGTGCCAGTAGTGCCCGGAGGAAAGCGGGAGGGTGGTCCGATACGCAGTATTTT.

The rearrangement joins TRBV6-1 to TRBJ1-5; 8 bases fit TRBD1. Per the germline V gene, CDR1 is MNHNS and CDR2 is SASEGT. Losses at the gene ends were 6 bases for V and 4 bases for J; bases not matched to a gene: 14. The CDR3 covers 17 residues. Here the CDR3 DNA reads TGTGCCAGCAGGCAAACCCGGACAGGGCTTTTGAATCAGCCCCAGCATTTT. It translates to CASRQTRTGLLNQPQHF.

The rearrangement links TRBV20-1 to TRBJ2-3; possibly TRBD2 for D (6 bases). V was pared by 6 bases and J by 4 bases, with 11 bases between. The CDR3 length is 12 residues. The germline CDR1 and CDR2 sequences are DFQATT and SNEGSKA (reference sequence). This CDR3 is CSARGQADTQYF. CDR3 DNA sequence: TGCAGTGCGCGGGGTCAGGCAGATACGCAGTATTTT.

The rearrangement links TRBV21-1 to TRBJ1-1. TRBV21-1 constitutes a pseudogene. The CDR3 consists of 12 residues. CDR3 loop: CASSPGNTEAFF. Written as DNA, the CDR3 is TGTGCCAGCAGCCCAGGGAACACTGAAGCTTTCTTT.

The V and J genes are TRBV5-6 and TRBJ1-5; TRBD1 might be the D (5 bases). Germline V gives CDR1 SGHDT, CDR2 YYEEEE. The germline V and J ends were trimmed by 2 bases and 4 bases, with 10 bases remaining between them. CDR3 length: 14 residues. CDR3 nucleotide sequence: TGTGCCAGCAGCTTTTGGGGCGGGAATCAGCCCCAGCATTTT. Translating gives CASSFWGGNQPQHF.

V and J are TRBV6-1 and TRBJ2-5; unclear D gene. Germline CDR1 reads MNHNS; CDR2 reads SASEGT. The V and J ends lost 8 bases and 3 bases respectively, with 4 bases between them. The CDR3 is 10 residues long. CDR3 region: CASGEETQYF. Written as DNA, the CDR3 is TGTGCCAGCGGGGAAGAGACCCAGTACTTC.

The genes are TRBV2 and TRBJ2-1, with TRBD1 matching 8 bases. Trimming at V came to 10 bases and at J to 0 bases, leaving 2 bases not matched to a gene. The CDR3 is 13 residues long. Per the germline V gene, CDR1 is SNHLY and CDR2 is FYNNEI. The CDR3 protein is CATTGGSYNEQFF. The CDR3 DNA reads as TGTGCCACCACAGGGGGCTCCTACAATGAGCAGTTCTTC.

This CDR3 is CASLSALAGGGDSTDTQYF. DNA of the CDR3: TGTGCCAGCCTCTCCGCTCTAGCGGGAGGTGGGGATAGCACAGATACGCAGTATTTT. The J gene is TRBJ2-3, the V gene TRBV14, with 11 bases lining up with TRBD2. Looked up from germline, CDR1 is SGHDN and CDR2 is FVKESK. The V and J ends lost 8 bases and 0 bases, in that order; junction bases with no gene match: 16. This CDR3 has 19 amino acids.

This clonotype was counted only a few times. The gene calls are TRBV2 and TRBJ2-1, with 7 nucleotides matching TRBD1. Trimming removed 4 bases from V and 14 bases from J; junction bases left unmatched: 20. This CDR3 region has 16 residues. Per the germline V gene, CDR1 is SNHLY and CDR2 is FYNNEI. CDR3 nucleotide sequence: TGTGCCAGCAGTGCAACCACCAGCGACAGGGTGAAGATGGAGTTCTTC. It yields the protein CASSATTSDRVKMEFF. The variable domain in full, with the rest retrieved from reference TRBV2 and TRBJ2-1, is EPEVTQTPSHQVTQMGQEVILRCVPISNHLYFYWYRQILGQKVEFLVSFYNNEISEKSEIFDDQFSVERPDGSNFTLKIRSTKLEDSAMYFCASSATTSDRVKMEFFGPGTRLTVL.